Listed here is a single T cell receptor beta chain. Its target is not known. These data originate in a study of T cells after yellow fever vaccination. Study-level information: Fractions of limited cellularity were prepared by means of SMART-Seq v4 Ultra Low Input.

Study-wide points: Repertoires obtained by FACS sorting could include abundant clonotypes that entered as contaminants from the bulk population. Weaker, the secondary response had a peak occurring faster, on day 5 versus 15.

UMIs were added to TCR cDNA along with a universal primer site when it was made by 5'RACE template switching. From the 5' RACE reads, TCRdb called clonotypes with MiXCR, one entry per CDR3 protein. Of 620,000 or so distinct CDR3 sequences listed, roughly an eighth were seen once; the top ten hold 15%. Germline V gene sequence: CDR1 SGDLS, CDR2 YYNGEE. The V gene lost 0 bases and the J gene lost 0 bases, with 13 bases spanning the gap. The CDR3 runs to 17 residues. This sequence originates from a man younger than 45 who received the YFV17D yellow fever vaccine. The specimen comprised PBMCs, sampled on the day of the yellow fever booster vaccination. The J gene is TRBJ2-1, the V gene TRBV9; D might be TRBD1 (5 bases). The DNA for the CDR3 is TGTGCCAGCAGCGTAGCACAGGAATTGATCTCCTACAATGAGCAGTTCTTC. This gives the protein CASSVAQELISYNEQFF.